The clone carrying this T cell receptor beta chain turned up a few times. In the authors' workflow: Estimated nucleated cell counts came from reference gene primer amplification. Method: immunoSEQ multiplex PCR; TCRdb's copy keeps in-frame clones and lacks some. The DNA was the basis for D and trimming; V, J and clone size are from that table. The data show about 140,000 clones, 80% to 85% seen once. The data were taken from a study of blood T cell repertoires in COVID-19. Study-level background: Samples came from the United States, Italy and Spain, spanning acute and convalescent COVID-19. T cells, B-cell-depleted T cells, or PBMCs provided the cDNA or gDNA that served as material.

V was pared by 5 bases and J by 4 bases, with 16 bases of the junction left unmatched. The CDR3 extends over 17 amino acids. The germline CDR1 and CDR2 sequences are SGHVS and FQNEAQ. The chain combines TRBV7-8 with TRBJ2-5; 7 bases map to TRBD2. Material: peripheral blood. This clonotype was sampled from a human donor in a cohort sampled during active COVID-19. The DNA of the CDR3 is TGTGCCAGCAGCCCCCCAAGACTAGCCCAAAGGGGAGAGACCCAGTACTTC. Its protein is CASSPPRLAQRGETQYF.